The 14 T cell receptor beta chains presented below share a single source sample, sequenced in a study of metastatic and nonmetastatic thyroid tumors. TCRdb ran MiXCR on the PCR reads. The sample carries some 33,000 clones, about 21% recorded once. Not a single patient had been given any form of treatment at any point before undergoing thyroid surgery. The specimen sequenced was tumor tissue. Receptors originate from a male donor with papillary thyroid cancer or a benign thyroid nodule (not recorded which). Some clones in this sample may be carry-over from other donors' samples.

This clone was counted ten times or more. The gene calls are TRBV6-1 and TRBJ1-2; the D is unclear. There are 14 residues in the CDR3. Deletions cut 2 bases from V and 1 base from J, with 8 bases between. Germline-derived CDR1 and CDR2 are MNHNS and SASEGT. The CDR3 nucleotides read TGTGCCAGCAGTGAATATTTCGTTAACTATGGCTACACCTTC. It codes for CASSEYFVNYGYTF.

This clone was seen only a few times. The chain has TRBV6-6 and TRBJ1-2; possibly TRBD1 for D (6 bases). The V and J ends lost 3 bases and 2 bases respectively, with 10 bases between them. The V gene's germline CDR1 is MNHNY and CDR2 SVGAGI (reference sequence). CDR3 size: 14 residues. In nucleotides, the CDR3 is TGTGCCAGCAGTTATCGGCAGGGGAACTATGGCTACACCTTC. Translation: CASSYRQGNYGYTF.

About this clone: Being one base from a much bigger clone, this may be a read error. The rearrangement uses TRBV20-1 and TRBJ2-1; tentative D call: TRBD1 (5 bases). Trimming stripped 7 bases from V and 0 bases from J, with 16 bases between. Germline V gene lookup returns CDR1 DFQATT and CDR2 SNEGSKA (reference sequence). The CDR3 has 15 amino acids. The CDR3 region is CSVHMTDGSYNEQFF. The CDR3 coding sequence is TGCAGTGTACACATGACAGATGGCTCCTACAATGAGCAGTTCTTC.

This clone was picked up a small number of times. The chain employs TRBV19 and TRBJ2-1; 9 bases map to TRBD1. This CDR3 has 12 residues. With 10 bases clipped from V and 6 bases from J, the junction kept 4 bases outside the gene matches. Germline assignment: CDR1 LNHDA and CDR2 SQIVND (reference sequence). The CDR3 loop is CATQDRGNEQFF. CDR3 nucleotides: TGTGCCACGCAGGACAGGGGCAATGAGCAGTTCTTC. Supplemented by reference TRBV19 and TRBJ2-1, the full variable domain reads DGGITQSPKYLFRKEGQNVTLSCEQNLNHDAMYWYRQDPGQGLRLIYYSQIVNDFQKGDIAEGYSVSREKKESFPLTVTSAQKNPTAFYLCATQDRGNEQFFGPGTRLTVL.

This clone is termed medium-sized (0.01 to 0.1%). The chain has TRBV28 and TRBJ2-7; D possibly corresponds to TRBD1 (6 bases). This CDR3 spans 15 amino acids. Germline values: CDR1 MDHEN, CDR2 SYDVKM. The V gene lost 3 bases and the J gene lost 5 bases, with 17 bases spanning the gap. The CDR3 reads CASSFRGPGVNEQYF. CDR3 DNA: TGTGCCAGCAGTTTCCGAGGTCCAGGGGTCAACGAGCAGTACTTC.

J is TRBJ2-2 and V is TRBV11-2; D remains ambiguous. V shed 5 bases and J shed 6 bases, with 25 bases lying between them. CDR1 SGHAT and CDR2 FQNNGV come from the germline V gene. The CDR3 has 18 residues. The CDR3 sequence is CASSAKHPGLTMPGELFF. The CDR3 DNA reads TGTGCCAGCAGCGCCAAACACCCCGGCCTCACCATGCCCGGGGAGCTGTTTTTT.

This clone is classed as large (0.1 to 1%). At the DNA level, this CDR3 is encoded by other sequences in the same sample as well. The chain uses TRBV7-9 and TRBJ2-7; possible D gene TRBD2, 5 bases. The V gene's germline CDR1 is SEHNR and CDR2 FQNEAQ (reference sequence). The CDR3 covers 12 residues. The V gene lost 5 bases and the J gene lost 4 bases, with 9 bases spanning the gap. The CDR3 region has the DNA TGTGCCAGCAGCCCTACTAGTTACGAGCAGTACTTC. This translates into CASSPTSYEQYF.

This clone was observed at least ten times. CDR3 in DNA: TGTGCCAGCAGTTTCCGAGGCTACTGGACTAGCGGGAGTTCCCAAGAGACCCAGTACTTC. The encoded protein is CASSFRGYWTSGSSQETQYF. The rearrangement uses TRBV28 and TRBJ2-5; 13 bases map to TRBD2. V lost 3 bases, J lost 1 base, and 14 bases stayed unmatched. The CDR3 is made up of 20 amino acids. Germline CDR1 reads MDHEN; CDR2 reads SYDVKM.

The sample holds many counts of this clone. The rearrangement joins TRBV18 to TRBJ1-5, with D possibly TRBD1 on 5 matching bases. V lost 3 bases, J lost 7 bases, and 10 bases lay in between. This CDR3 is built from 13 residues. Germline CDR1 reads KGHSH; CDR2 reads LQKENI. This chain's CDR3 is CASSPTRDQPQHF. In DNA, the CDR3 is TGTGCCAGCTCACCGACCAGGGACCAGCCCCAGCATTTT.

Remarks on this clone: At one boundary the junction diverges from the germline segment, which might be a read error. CDR3 amino acids: CASRGQANHPQHF. The CDR3 DNA reads TGTGCCAGCAGGGGGCAGGCCAATCATCCCCAGCATTTT. The chain recombines TRBV6-1 with TRBJ1-5; maybe TRBD1 (5 bases). CDR1 and CDR2 from the germline V gene are MNHNS and SASEGT. The CDR3 totals 13 residues.

The CDR3 here is CASSPEQATRSEQFF. In DNA, the CDR3 is TGCGCCAGCAGCCCGGAACAGGCAACCCGTAGTGAGCAGTTCTTC. The V gene is TRBV5-1, the J gene TRBJ2-1; tentatively, D is TRBD1 (5 bases). Germline CDR1 SGHRS, CDR2 YFSETQ. The CDR3 is 15 residues long. Trimming left V 4 bases short and J 9 bases short, with 20 bases between.

This clone was recorded many times. V is TRBV15 and J is TRBJ2-7, with a possible D match to TRBD1 (6 bases). This CDR3 has 14 residues. The germline CDR1 and CDR2 sequences are LNHNV and YYDKDF (reference sequence). V lost 0 bases to trimming and J lost 3 bases, with 9 bases between them. For the CDR3, the DNA is TGTGCCACCAGCAGAGAACTACAGGGCTACGAGCAGTACTTC. Its translation is CATSRELQGYEQYF.

There are a few counts of this clone. This chain uses TRBV6-2 or TRBV6-3 with TRBJ1-5, with D perhaps TRBD1 (5 bases). In germline, CDR1 is MNHEY, CDR2 SVGEGT. CDR3 size: 13 residues. V lost 6 bases and J lost 6, with 12 bases in between. DNA for the CDR3: TGTGCCAGCAGCCCCGGGGCGACTCAGCCCCAGCATTTT. It encodes CASSPGATQPQHF.

Ten or more counts support this clone. The rearrangement joins TRBV4-3 to TRBJ2-2; D is perhaps TRBD2 (6 bases). Germline CDR1 LGHNA, CDR2 YSLEER. This CDR3 spans 14 amino acids. V lost 4 bases, J lost 5 bases, and 11 bases lay in between. The CDR3 DNA sequence: TGCGCCAGCAGCCTGGGAGGAGGGACCGGGGAGCTGTTTTTT. Translated, it gives CASSLGGGTGELFF.